A selection of T cell receptor beta chains follows, all from one sample in a study of blood T cell repertoires in COVID-19. Sequenced by immunoSEQ multiplex PCR; TCRdb stores in-frame clones only, minus some. The table records over 400,000 clones, approximately 85% of them present only once. Sequencing input: peripheral blood. The origin of the receptors is a human donor in a cohort sampled during active COVID-19. CDR3s include the opening cysteine and the closing phenylalanine or tryptophan. The D gene is left open where the match is weak. A row's size may be missing; if present it is once, few, many or a size class.

d_gene	v_gene	j_gene	abundance	CDR3nt	CDR3aa
.	TRBV7-2	TRBJ1-1	.	TGTGCCAGCAGCTTAAACTCGGACACTGAAGCTTTCTTT	CASSLNSDTEAFF
TRBD1	TRBV5-1	TRBJ1-3	.	TGCGCCAGCAGCGTTCAGGGACAGGGTGGAGGAAACACCATATATTTT	CASSVQGQGGGNTIYF
.	TRBV4-3	TRBJ2-1	.	TGCGCCAGCAGCCAAGATTCAATTGGGGACTCCGTTCGGCAGTTCTTC	CASSQDSIGDSVRQFF
.	TRBV2	TRBJ2-7	.	TGTGCCAGCAGTGAAGGACTAGTTAACGAGCAGTACTTC	CASSEGLVNEQYF
.	TRBV7-2	TRBJ2-2	.	TGTGCCAGCAGCTTACGATCGGGGTCGGCGTTCGGCGGGGAGCTGTTTTTT	CASSLRSGSAFGGELFF
.	TRBV28	TRBJ1-2	.	TGTGCCAGCAGTACCCCTGAGGGAGGCTACACCTTC	CASSTPEGGYTF
.	TRBV5-1	TRBJ2-2	.	TGCGCCAGCAGCCCCCGGGGTACCGGGGAGCTGTTTTTT	CASSPRGTGELFF
.	TRBV15	TRBJ2-7	.	TGTGCCACCAGCAGAGAGATGGGCTACTACGAGCAGTACTTC	CATSREMGYYEQYF
.	TRBV6-5	TRBJ2-7	.	TGTGCCAGCAGTTACTCATACTCCGCCGACGAGCAGTACTTC	CASSYSYSADEQYF
.	TRBV30	TRBJ1-6	.	TGTGCCTGGAGGACAGGTGCTAATTCACCCCTCCACTTT	CAWRTGANSPLHF
TRBD1	TRBV28	TRBJ1-2	.	TGTGCCAGCAGCCCCCGGGACAGGGAGTATGGCTACACCTTC	CASSPRDREYGYTF
TRBD1	TRBV2	TRBJ1-5	.	TGTGCCAGCAGTGAAGCCAGAACAGGGGGGCAGCCCCAGCATTTT	CASSEARTGGQPQHF
TRBD2	TRBV7-2	TRBJ2-2	.	TGTGCCAGCAGCGCCGGACTAGCCAACGGGGAGCTGTTTTTT	CASSAGLANGELFF
TRBD2	TRBV3-1/TRBV3-2	TRBJ2-1	once	TGTGCCAGCAGCCAAGTAGCGGGAGGGCCCATAAATGAGCAGTTCTTC	CASSQVAGGPINEQFF
TRBD1	TRBV2	TRBJ1-4	.	TGTGCCAGCACCGGGACAGGGGAGAATGAAAAACTGTTTTTT	CASTGTGENEKLFF
TRBD1	TRBV5-1	TRBJ2-1	.	TGCGCCAGCAGCTTGGCCCCACAGGGGAGCTCCTACAATGAGCAGTTCTTC	CASSLAPQGSSYNEQFF
.	TRBV19	TRBJ1-5	.	TGTGCCAGTAGTATATTGAGGATTAGTCAGCCCCAGCATTTT	CASSILRISQPQHF
.	TRBV30	TRBJ1-1	.	TGTGCCTGGATGGGGGAGGGGACTGAAGCTTTCTTT	CAWMGEGTEAFF
.	TRBV3-1/TRBV3-2	TRBJ2-6	.	TGTGCCAGCAGCCAAGACATTTCTGGGGCCAACGTCCTGACTTTC	CASSQDISGANVLTF
.	TRBV2	TRBJ2-7	.	TGTGCCAGCAAAGGGACTCCCTCCCCCGAGCAGTACTTC	CASKGTPSPEQYF
.	TRBV7-9	TRBJ2-1	.	TGTGCCAGCAGCGTAGAGAGGGCCCCCTACAATGAGCAGTTCTTC	CASSVERAPYNEQFF
TRBD2	TRBV6-2/TRBV6-3	TRBJ2-7	.	TGTGCCAGCAGTACCCCGGGACTAGCAGCCGAGCAGTACTTC	CASSTPGLAAEQYF
.	TRBV5-1	TRBJ2-7	.	TGCGCCAGCAGCTTACCGGGAGACCACAACGAGCAGTACTTC	CASSLPGDHNEQYF
.	TRBV5-1	TRBJ2-7	few	TGCGCCAGCAGCCCTCAGGGGAACGAGCAGTACTTC	CASSPQGNEQYF
TRBD2	TRBV29-1	TRBJ2-3	few	TGCAGCGTCGCCGGGACTAGCGGGACCACTACTAGCACAGATACGCAGTATTTT	CSVAGTSGTTTSTDTQYF
.	TRBV11-2	TRBJ2-7	.	TGTGCCAGCAGCTTAGAAGCCGCCCCGTCCTACGAGCAGTACTTC	CASSLEAAPSYEQYF
.	TRBV5-4	TRBJ1-2	.	TGTGCCAGCAGCTCAACACAGGGAAACTATGGCTACACCTTC	CASSSTQGNYGYTF
.	TRBV3-1/TRBV3-2	TRBJ1-3	few	TGTGCCAGCAGCCAAGGTGCGGTCTCTGGAAACACCATATATTTT	CASSQGAVSGNTIYF
.	TRBV3-1/TRBV3-2	TRBJ1-5	.	TGTGCCAGCAGCCTCGGGTCCGCGGGGGGCAATCAGCCCCAGCATTTT	CASSLGSAGGNQPQHF
.	TRBV9	TRBJ2-5	.	TGTGCCAGCAGCTCTAGCTCGGAGACCCAGTACTTC	CASSSSSETQYF
TRBD1	TRBV2	TRBJ1-3	once	TGTGCCAGCAGCAAGACCGGGACAGAGGGAAACACCATATATTTT	CASSKTGTEGNTIYF
.	TRBV29-1	TRBJ1-2	.	TGCAGCGTCGAAGGGGGGGAGGTGGGCTATGGCTACACCTTC	CSVEGGEVGYGYTF
TRBD2	TRBV4-1	TRBJ2-7	once	TGCGCCAGCAGTTCTAGCGGGAGTAACGAGCAGTACTTC	CASSSSGSNEQYF
TRBD1	TRBV5-1	TRBJ1-2	.	TGCGCCAGCAGCTTGAGCAGGGGGGATGGCTACACCTTC	CASSLSRGDGYTF
.	TRBV7-3	TRBJ2-1	.	TGTGCCAGCAGCCCAAGTGCGGGCCTAGAGCAGTTCTTC	CASSPSAGLEQFF
TRBD2	TRBV7-9	TRBJ2-5	.	TGTGCCAGTTCCAGGACTAGCGGGAGAGGTGGAGAGACCCAGTACTTC	CASSRTSGRGGETQYF
TRBD1	TRBV28	TRBJ2-2	.	TGTGCCAGCAGTTTACTAGGACAGGGACCAAACACCGGGGAGCTGTTTTTT	CASSLLGQGPNTGELFF
.	TRBV2	TRBJ2-1	.	TGTGCCAGCAGTGAGAGTTGGCGGTACAATGAGCAGTTCTTC	CASSESWRYNEQFF
TRBD1	TRBV2	TRBJ1-1	.	TGTGCCAGCAGGGGTTGGGGACAGGGGAACACTGAAGCTTTCTTT	CASRGWGQGNTEAFF
.	TRBV28	TRBJ2-1	once	TGTGCCAGCCTAAGCGGAGGTCCCTACAATGAGCAGTTCTTC	CASLSGGPYNEQFF
TRBD1	TRBV28	TRBJ2-3	.	TGTGCCAGCAGGGACAGGGGATTGGGCACAGATACGCAGTATTTT	CASRDRGLGTDTQYF
.	TRBV27	TRBJ1-2	few	TGTGCCAGCGGTGAGGACTATGGCTACACCTTC	CASGEDYGYTF
.	TRBV19	TRBJ1-5	.	TGTGCCGGAGCGCCCTGGTCGGGGCAGCCCCAGCATTTT	CAGAPWSGQPQHF
.	TRBV12-5	TRBJ2-2	.	TGTGCTAGTGCCCTCGTTCCGGGCGGGGAGCTGTTTTTT	CASALVPGGELFF
TRBD2	TRBV5-5	TRBJ2-1	.	TGTGCCAGCAGCTTAAGGAGCGGGAGTGACAATGAGCAGTTCTTC	CASSLRSGSDNEQFF
.	TRBV3-1/TRBV3-2	TRBJ1-2	.	TGTGCCAGCAGCCAAGAACAGCCCTATGGCTACACCTTC	CASSQEQPYGYTF
TRBD2	TRBV3-1/TRBV3-2	TRBJ2-5	.	TGTGCCAGCAGCCGCTCTTGGACTAGCGGGAGTAGAGGTCAAGAGACCCAGTACTTC	CASSRSWTSGSRGQETQYF
TRBD1	TRBV2	TRBJ1-1	many	TGTGCCAGCAGTGAACAGGGGGCGAACACTGAAGCTTTCTTT	CASSEQGANTEAFF
.	TRBV5-1	TRBJ2-3	.	TGCGCCAGCAGCTTGGAGGTGGGAGACGCAGATACGCAGTATTTT	CASSLEVGDADTQYF
TRBD1	TRBV19	TRBJ1-4	.	TGTGCCACCATGCCGGGACAGGGGGCTGAAAAACTGTTTTTT	CATMPGQGAEKLFF
TRBD1	TRBV4-3	TRBJ1-4	.	TGCGCCAGCAGCCGAGACAGGGCGCATGAAAAACTGTTTTTT	CASSRDRAHEKLFF
TRBD2	TRBV9	TRBJ2-1	once	TGTGCCAGCACCCGGACTAGCGATGGTGAGCAGTTCTTC	CASTRTSDGEQFF
TRBD2	TRBV18	TRBJ2-3	.	TGTGCCAGCTCACCACAGGGACTAGGTCTCATGGGAGATACGCAGTATTTT	CASSPQGLGLMGDTQYF
TRBD2	TRBV5-1	TRBJ2-2	.	TGCGCCAGCAGCGGGGAAGCGGGAGCGAACACCGGGGAGCTGTTTTTT	CASSGEAGANTGELFF